The sequence of this T cell receptor beta chain was determined in a study of blood T cell repertoires in COVID-19 (TCRdb year 2020). Context from the whole study: Samples covering the acute and convalescent phases of COVID-19 were provided by collaborators in the United States, Italy and Spain. The prospective study material was composed of cDNA or gDNA derived from T cells, B-cell-depleted T cells, or PBMCs. Subjects who had been exposed to COVID-19, were actively infected with it, or had recovered from it provided the deeply sampled blood TCRbeta repertoires that made up the dataset. The repertoires were released in a freely available public database intended as a resource for research on the immune response to SARS-CoV-2. Samples were obtained from the ongoing ImmuneRACE study (first 160 participants) and from roughly 1,300 subjects provided by 6 global collaborators. Sample metadata almost always included a de-identified subject ID, COVID-19 status, age in years and sex. Where HLA class I and class II types were available, the types were taken from metadata supplied by the sample provider, not from assay-based typing.

Worth noting for this clone: Its antigen is currently not known. No much larger clonotype is one base removed from it; base qualities were not supplied.

Relative to germline, V is 0 bases shorter and J is 7 bases shorter, with 9 bases between their ends. The CDR1 and CDR2 encoded by the germline V gene (reference sequence) are LGHDT and YNNKEL. The CDR3, cysteine through phenylalanine, is 14 amino acids long. The CDR3 DNA has 42 bases and is translated from base 1. TCRbeta CDR3 regions were amplified from genomic DNA by means of the immunoSEQ Assay, a bias-controlled multiplex PCR. On the study's bioinformatics: Nucleated cell counts per sample were estimated from amplification of reference gene primers within the assay. To quantify the absolute abundance of each unique TCRbeta CDR3 rearrangement, sequence reads were collapsed and filtered. For each sample, productive Simpson clonality was calculated as the square root of Simpson's diversity index over productive rearrangements. The source is immuneACCESS, and TCRdb retained only in-frame sequences with V and J called. Part of the clones is not carried over; for the studies checked, unresolved V genes explain less than half of this, and the remainder is unexplained. V and J calls and clone size come straight from that table; D and trimming were deduced from the DNA. For this sample the table gives fewer than 150,000 clones, of which 85% to 90% were detected only once. Together, the top ten hold under 12% of the sample.

Overall results and qualifications from the work: The quantity of clinical and demographic metadata differed by source and by participant and was supplied without curation.

Collaborating institutions collected whole blood in K2EDTA tubes following their own protocols. For TCRbeta analysis, collaborators shipped samples as frozen whole blood, isolated PBMCs, or DNA extracted from either of those sample types. This clonotype originated in a man aged 45-65 years with active or convalescent COVID-19. The sequencing sample was made of peripheral blood. Rearrangement joined TRBV3-1 (or the pseudogene TRBV3-2) to TRBJ1-4, with no reliable assignment of the D segment. The DNA sequence follows: TGTGCCAGCAGCCAAGATTCCTTTCGTGAAAAACTGTTTTTT. This yields the protein CASSQDSFREKLFF.